A selection of T cell receptor beta chains follows, all from one sample in a study of shared clonotypes between healthy human individuals. Some clones are missing from TCRdb's copy, which holds only in-frame ones; the method was immunoSEQ multiplex PCR. The sample contains fewer than 850,000 clones, about 96% of which appear only once. Sequences were obtained from naive CD8+ T cells sorted from blood. These receptors were taken from a young man in good health. Each CDR3 is given with its conserved first and last residue. Each record gives: CDR3 length, D gene, clone size, V gene, J gene, CDR3 DNA, CDR3 protein. D genes are given only for firm matches. Clone sizes are given selectively: once, few, many, or a class where the clone is expanded.

14,-,-,TRBV27,TRBJ2-7,TGTGCCAGCAGTTTAATGGACGGTGGGTACGAGCAGTACTTC,CASSLMDGGYEQYF
16,TRBD2,-,TRBV4-3,TRBJ2-1,TGCGCCAGCAGCCAGGGACTAGCGGGCCTTACCAATGAGCAGTTCTTC,CASSQGLAGLTNEQFF
15,TRBD1,-,TRBV9,TRBJ1-1,TGTGCCAGCAGCGTAGGGACAGGGATTTTCACTGAAGCTTTCTTT,CASSVGTGIFTEAFF
14,-,-,TRBV9,TRBJ2-3,TGTGCCAGCAGCCCCGGGGGAAGCACAGATACGCAGTATTTT,CASSPGGSTDTQYF
15,TRBD1,-,TRBV6-6,TRBJ1-5,TGTGCCAGCAGTTACTCCCAGGGGGGCAATCAGCCCCAGCATTTT,CASSYSQGGNQPQHF
14,-,-,TRBV4-1,TRBJ2-1,TGCGCCAGCAGCCAAGGACCTATTTCGAATGAGCAGTTCTTC,CASSQGPISNEQFF
13,-,few,TRBV7-9,TRBJ2-1,TGTGCCAGCAGCCCGACTTCCTACAATGAGCAGTTCTTC,CASSPTSYNEQFF
14,-,-,TRBV27,TRBJ1-5,TGTGCCAGCAGTTTCAGCAGGGTAGGACAGCCCCAGCATTTT,CASSFSRVGQPQHF
12,TRBD1,-,TRBV29-1,TRBJ2-7,TGCAGCGTATGGACAGGCTCCGACGAGCAGTACTTC,CSVWTGSDEQYF
19,-,-,TRBV11-2,TRBJ2-1,TGTGCCAGCAGCTTTGGTCCGAGGAAACAGGGACTTCCATACAATGAGCAGTTCTTC,CASSFGPRKQGLPYNEQFF
15,TRBD2,-,TRBV6-6,TRBJ2-7,TGTGCCAGCAGTTACTTTGCTAGCGGGAACTACGAGCAGTACTTC,CASSYFASGNYEQYF
14,TRBD1,-,TRBV4-3,TRBJ1-2,TGCGCCAGCAGCCAAGCTGACAGGGACGGTGGCTACACCTTC,CASSQADRDGGYTF
13,-,-,TRBV13,TRBJ2-7,TGTGCCAGCCACCCGTACAGCTCCTACGAGCAGTACTTC,CASHPYSSYEQYF
16,TRBD2,-,TRBV27,TRBJ2-1,TGTGCCAGCAGTTTAAGTTCTAGCGGGATGTCTGATGAGCAGTTCTTC,CASSLSSSGMSDEQFF
15,-,-,TRBV11-2,TRBJ2-7,TGTGCCAGCAGCTTAGAGGCAAGTCCTGGCTACGAGCAGTACTTC,CASSLEASPGYEQYF
17,-,-,TRBV7-9,TRBJ2-2,TGTGCCAGCAGCTTAGCAAGACAGTTCGCGAACACCGGGGAGCTGTTTTTT,CASSLARQFANTGELFF
14,-,-,TRBV28,TRBJ1-5,TGTGCCAGCAGTTTGACAGGTACGAGGCAGCCCCAGCATTTT,CASSLTGTRQPQHF
11,-,-,TRBV30,TRBJ2-7,TGTGCCTGGGATTACCTTGGGGGCCTACTCTTC,CAWDYLGGLLF
14,TRBD1,-,TRBV5-4,TRBJ2-3,TGTGCCAGCAGCCTACAGGGGGCGGGAGATACGCAGTATTTT,CASSLQGAGDTQYF
16,-,-,TRBV28,TRBJ1-5,TGTGCCAGCATCGCTACAGGGCTCAATAGCAATCAGCCCCAGCATTTT,CASIATGLNSNQPQHF
15,-,-,TRBV11-2,TRBJ2-1,TGTGCCAGCAGCTTAGGCAGGGGAACCTACAATGAGCAGTTCTTC,CASSLGRGTYNEQFF
13,-,-,TRBV28,TRBJ1-1,TGTGCCAGCAGTTTGCAGGGCGGGACTGAAGCTTTCTTT,CASSLQGGTEAFF
16,-,-,TRBV12-5,TRBJ1-3,TGTGCTAGTGGTCTATCAGAGCTGGGGACGGTCGGCACCATATATTTT,CASGLSELGTVGTIYF
13,-,-,TRBV6-1,TRBJ2-3,TGTGCCAGCAAGGATCGGACTGCAGATACGCAGTATTTT,CASKDRTADTQYF
16,-,-,TRBV11-2,TRBJ2-3,TGTGCCAGCAGCTTACCGCGGGGTCCCCGCACAGATACGCAGTATTTT,CASSLPRGPRTDTQYF
17,TRBD2,-,TRBV15,TRBJ2-2,TGTGCCACCAGCAGGCGGGGAGCGGGGACGAACACCGGGGAGCTGTTTTTT,CATSRRGAGTNTGELFF
15,-,-,TRBV6-6,TRBJ1-4,TGTGCCAGCAGTCTACCCAGTGCAACTAATGAAAAACTGTTTTTT,CASSLPSATNEKLFF
15,-,-,TRBV29-1,TRBJ2-2,TGCAGCGTTCCCAAGGGAGGCGTGGGCACCGGGGAGCTGTTTTTT,CSVPKGGVGTGELFF
13,-,-,TRBV2,TRBJ1-1,TGTGCCAGCACAGGACGGCTGAACACTGAAGCTTTCTTT,CASTGRLNTEAFF
12,-,once,TRBV25-1,TRBJ2-2,TGTGCCAGCAGCGAAGCGGCCGGGGAGCTGTTTTTT,CASSEAAGELFF
18,TRBD2,-,TRBV4-2,TRBJ2-1,TGTGCCAGCAGCCAGGCAGAAACCGGGACTAGCGGGAGGGATGAGCAGTTCTTC,CASSQAETGTSGRDEQFF
13,TRBD1,-,TRBV10-1,TRBJ1-1,TGCGCCAGCAGTGCCTCGGACAGGGCGGAAGCTTTCTTT,CASSASDRAEAFF
16,-,-,TRBV7-9,TRBJ2-2,TGTGCCAGCAGCTTGGACAGCCGGACGAACACCGGGGAGCTGTTTTTT,CASSLDSRTNTGELFF
15,TRBD2,-,TRBV9,TRBJ2-1,TGTGCCAGCTCTTTGGCGGGAGGGACCTACAATGAGCAGTTCTTC,CASSLAGGTYNEQFF
17,-,-,TRBV4-1,TRBJ1-4,TGCGCCAGCAGCCAAGATGATATCCTAAGTAGTAATGAAAAACTGTTTTTT,CASSQDDILSSNEKLFF
11,-,-,TRBV28,TRBJ2-7,TGTGCCAGCAGTTCGCGCTACGAGCAGTACTTC,CASSSRYEQYF
14,-,-,TRBV18,TRBJ2-7,TGTGCCAGCTCACCCTCGGACAGATCCTACGAGCAGTACTTC,CASSPSDRSYEQYF
15,-,-,TRBV6-1,TRBJ2-3,TGTGCCAGCAGTGAATGGGGCGGGAGCACAGATACGCAGTATTTT,CASSEWGGSTDTQYF
18,TRBD1,-,TRBV27,TRBJ2-6,TGTGCCAGCCTACCCCTCCGGACAGGGTTCTCTGGGGCCAACGTCCTGACTTTC,CASLPLRTGFSGANVLTF
12,-,-,TRBV29-1,TRBJ2-7,TGCAGCGTTGAAGAGGGTGGCTACGAGCAGTACTTC,CSVEEGGYEQYF
12,-,-,TRBV9,TRBJ1-2,TGTGCCAGCAGTCCAGGGGCCGCGGGCTACACCTTC,CASSPGAAGYTF
14,-,-,TRBV13,TRBJ2-1,TGTGCCAGCAGCCCCCGGGGCGTTAAGGCTGAGCAGTTCTTC,CASSPRGVKAEQFF
15,-,-,TRBV28,TRBJ2-1,TGTGCCAGCACCCAAGGGCTAGGCTTATACAATGAGCAGTTCTTC,CASTQGLGLYNEQFF
14,-,-,TRBV7-9,TRBJ1-4,TGTGCCAGCGGCTCGGCCCGATGGGGTGAAAAACTGTTTTTT,CASGSARWGEKLFF
14,TRBD1,-,TRBV7-2,TRBJ2-1,TGTGCCAGCAGCTTAGTCCCAGGGGGCAATGAGCAGTTCTTC,CASSLVPGGNEQFF
13,-,-,TRBV27,TRBJ2-7,TGTGCCAGCAGTCGCGGACAGACCTACGAGCAGTACTTC,CASSRGQTYEQYF
13,-,once,TRBV7-9,TRBJ2-7,TGTGCCAGCAGCTTAGAGTCAAGCTACGAGCAGTACTTC,CASSLESSYEQYF
14,TRBD2,-,TRBV7-9,TRBJ2-5,TGTGCCAGCAGCTGGGGACTAGCGGGAGAGACCCAGTACTTC,CASSWGLAGETQYF
14,TRBD1,-,TRBV27,TRBJ2-5,TGTGCCAGCGCCACAGGGGGTGTGCAACGGGCCCAGTACTTC,CASATGGVQRAQYF
17,-,-,TRBV5-5,TRBJ1-4,TGTGCCAGCAGCCGCCGGATGAATTATGCAACTAATGAAAAACTGTTTTTT,CASSRRMNYATNEKLFF
14,-,-,TRBV2,TRBJ1-2,TGTGCCAGCAGTGAAGGTCAGGGTGACTATGGCTACACCTTC,CASSEGQGDYGYTF
21,TRBD1,-,TRBV27,TRBJ2-6,TGTGCCAGCAGTTTGTTTCTCCCGGGACAGGGCCTCTTCTCTGGGGCCAACGTCCTGACTTTC,CASSLFLPGQGLFSGANVLTF
15,TRBD1,-,TRBV4-1,TRBJ2-3,TGCGCCAGCAGCCTACGGACAGGGCGCACAGATACGCAGTATTTT,CASSLRTGRTDTQYF
14,-,-,TRBV28,TRBJ2-3,TGTGCCAGCAGTTTGCTGACTAGAACAGATACGCAGTATTTT,CASSLLTRTDTQYF